This TCR beta chain came from a study of T cells after yellow fever vaccination (dated by TCRdb to the late 2010s). Background on the whole study: Libraries from fractions with low cell numbers were prepared with the SMART-Seq v4 Ultra Low Input RNA kit. Two healthy male donors, one aged 18 to 30 and one aged 30 to 40 years, were included in the cohort. Blood was collected at multiple timepoints before and after primary and secondary immunization, and bulk PBMC replicates and cell subsets were isolated. To track T-cell clones before and after primary and booster YFV17D yellow fever vaccination, bulk TCR alpha and beta repertoires were sequenced longitudinally. Broader findings and caveats from the paper: Because abundant contaminating clonotypes from the bulk population could be contained in FACS-sorted repertoires, computational filtering was required. Because only a couple of donors were included in the study, the extent to which the findings can be generalized is limited. A small share of clonotypes occurred in both CD4 and CD8 compartments, likely arising from convergent recombination. After the booster, most clones that had expanded after primary vaccination were detected again (roughly 96% of CD4 and around nine tenths of CD8), suggesting broad maintenance of memory. The secondary T-cell response was found to be weaker but faster than the primary response, with a peak reached on day 5 rather than on day 15.

This specimen's treatment or condition label, interpreted: live attenuated yellow fever vaccine strain. PBMCs were isolated from peripheral blood using a standard Ficoll-Paque protocol. CD4 and CD8 T-cell fractions were isolated with Dynabeads CD4 and CD8 positive selection kits. TriZol was used to extract RNA from bulk PBMCs, from CD4 and CD8 fractions, and from dextramer-positive and dextramer-negative fractions. This clonotype was seen ten or more times. The antigen it binds to is not known. Base qualities were left out, and no much larger clone turns up one base away. Sequencing was carried out with an Illumina NovaSeq 6000. Synthesis of TCR cDNA relied on 5'RACE template switching, a step that introduced a universal primer site along with unique molecular identifiers. Priming of cDNA synthesis was performed from both the TCR alpha and TCR beta constant segments. Library amplification used two PCR steps, and the second PCR step added sample barcodes and sequencing adapters. Sequencing of libraries was performed on Illumina HiSeq 2500 (2x100 bp) or NovaSeq (2x150 bp). For the original study's pipeline: Demultiplexing of reads and collapsing into UMI consensus sequences were performed with MIGEC, and V(D)J alignment was carried out with MiXCR. Using edgeR on replicate PBMC samples, clonotypes were called vaccine-responding if FDR was below 0.01 and the log2 fold change was above 5 up to day 15. Each bulk clonotype received a CD4 or CD8 identity based on whether the sequenced CD4 or CD8 repertoire contained that clonotype at higher abundance. TCRdb reprocessing: public reads trimmed at Q25 with fastp, clones called with MiXCR, in-frame beta chains kept. Each entry merges the rows of one CDR3 protein and shows their most common DNA and genes. TCRdb's processing, not the authors' own work, is the source of the V and J calls. For this sample the table gives approximately 330,000 distinct CDR3 sequences, of which around 13% were detected only once. 3.2% of the sample is in the top ten clones.

The germline V gene gives CDR1 as SGHRS and CDR2 as YFSETQ. Clipping removes 3 bases from V and 2 bases from J, with 7 as the unmatched junction base count. The CDR3 has 16 amino acids, counting the end cysteine and phenylalanine. Only CDR3 DNA remains: 48 bases, in frame from the first base. Sequencing used CD4+ T cells sorted from PBMCs, obtained 15 days after the yellow fever booster vaccination. The chain couples TRBV5-1 to TRBJ2-3; TRBD2 matches 9 bases in the middle. The source of this sequence is a man younger than 30 who received the YFV17D yellow fever vaccine. CDR3 sequence: CASSSLSGGLTDTQYF. The sequenced DNA is TGCGCCAGCAGCTCGCTTAGCGGGGGCCTCACAGATACGCAGTATTTT.